These T cell receptor beta chains were read from a single sample in a study of response to subunit inactivated influenza vaccine. TCRdb re-called the RT-PCR reads with MiXCR, one entry per CDR3 protein. Of roughly 500,000 distinct CDR3 sequences in the sample, around 25% were seen once. These same data were also listed under a study on T cells expressing NK-cell markers.

The material was CD4+ T cells sorted from PBMCs, obtained 11 to 12 days after vaccination. These receptor sequences come from a man aged 45-60 years who received an inactivated influenza vaccine. The CDR3 runs from the conserved cysteine through the conserved F or W. The D gene is left open where the match is weak. Size tells how often a clone was seen (once, few, many) or the class of an expanded clone, and some rows leave it out.

D gene: TRBD1
J gene: TRBJ2-3
V gene: TRBV12-3/TRBV12-4
clone size: -
CDR3 DNA: TGTGCCAGCAGTAAGGCCGGACAGGGCACAGATACGCAGTATTTT
CDR3 protein: CASSKAGQGTDTQYF

D gene: -
J gene: TRBJ1-4
V gene: TRBV6-5
clone size: few
CDR3 DNA: TGTGCCAGCACCCCCGGCCCAACGAGTGAAAAACTGTTTTTT
CDR3 protein: CASTPGPTSEKLFF

D gene: -
J gene: TRBJ1-6
V gene: TRBV23-1
clone size: -
CDR3 DNA: TGCGCCAGCAGTCAACTTGACCCTTGCTCCTATAATTCACCCCTCCACTTT
CDR3 protein: CASSQLDPCSYNSPLHF

D gene: -
J gene: TRBJ2-3
V gene: TRBV20-1
clone size: -
CDR3 DNA: TGCAGTGCTAGATCAGGGGGGCAGGGCACAGATACGCAGTATTTT
CDR3 protein: CSARSGGQGTDTQYF

D gene: -
J gene: TRBJ2-3
V gene: TRBV29-1
clone size: few
CDR3 DNA: TGCAGCGTTACGGGGCGGACAGATACGCAGTATTTT
CDR3 protein: CSVTGRTDTQYF

D gene: TRBD1
J gene: TRBJ2-7
V gene: TRBV12-3/TRBV12-4
clone size: few
CDR3 DNA: TGTGCCAGCAGTTTCATCGACAGGGGAGGATCCTACGAGCAGTACTTC
CDR3 protein: CASSFIDRGGSYEQYF

D gene: -
J gene: TRBJ2-5
V gene: TRBV2
clone size: -
CDR3 DNA: TGTGCCAGCAGTACCTCCGGGGCCCCGGCGGAGACCCAGTACTTC
CDR3 protein: CASSTSGAPAETQYF

D gene: -
J gene: TRBJ2-1
V gene: TRBV2
clone size: few
CDR3 DNA: TGTGCCAGCAGTGAAGACATCTGGGCCAATGAGCAGTTCTTC
CDR3 protein: CASSEDIWANEQFF

D gene: -
J gene: TRBJ1-5
V gene: TRBV28
clone size: few
CDR3 DNA: TGTGCCAGCAGTTTGGACGAGTCAGCCTCCAATCAGCCCCAGCATTTT
CDR3 protein: CASSLDESASNQPQHF

D gene: -
J gene: TRBJ2-4
V gene: TRBV12-3/TRBV12-4
clone size: -
CDR3 DNA: TGTGCCAGCAGTTTAGAAACGGGGGGCCCCAAAAACATTCAGTACTTC
CDR3 protein: CASSLETGGPKNIQYF

D gene: -
J gene: TRBJ2-3
V gene: TRBV9
clone size: -
CDR3 DNA: TGTGCCAGCAGCGTAGGGGTTCAAGATACGCAGTATTTT
CDR3 protein: CASSVGVQDTQYF

D gene: -
J gene: TRBJ1-2
V gene: TRBV9
clone size: -
CDR3 DNA: TGTGCCAGCAGCGAGGGAATGGTGGGGGGCTACACCTTC
CDR3 protein: CASSEGMVGGYTF

D gene: TRBD2
J gene: TRBJ2-1
V gene: TRBV6-2/TRBV6-3
clone size: -
CDR3 DNA: TGTGCCAGCAGTTATGTTAGCGGGAGCTCCTACAATGAGCAGTTCTTC
CDR3 protein: CASSYVSGSSYNEQFF

D gene: TRBD2
J gene: TRBJ2-1
V gene: TRBV7-9
clone size: few
CDR3 DNA: TGTGCCAGCAGCTTCCCAGCGGGGCCCTACAATGAGCAGTTCTTC
CDR3 protein: CASSFPAGPYNEQFF

D gene: TRBD1
J gene: TRBJ2-7
V gene: TRBV28
clone size: -
CDR3 DNA: TGTGCCAGCAGTGTCTCGGGACAGCACTACGAGCAGTACTTC
CDR3 protein: CASSVSGQHYEQYF

D gene: TRBD2
J gene: TRBJ2-7
V gene: TRBV18
clone size: once
CDR3 DNA: TGTGCCAGCTCACCACCGAATAGCGGGGGTAGACCCTACGAGCAGTACTTC
CDR3 protein: CASSPPNSGGRPYEQYF

D gene: -
J gene: TRBJ2-7
V gene: TRBV20-1
clone size: -
CDR3 DNA: TGCAGTGCCCACCGGGGAGGTTCTGGCGAGCAGTACTTC
CDR3 protein: CSAHRGGSGEQYF

D gene: -
J gene: TRBJ1-3
V gene: TRBV20-1
clone size: few
CDR3 DNA: TGCAGTGCTAGAGACCCCAACTCTGGAAACACCATATATTTT
CDR3 protein: CSARDPNSGNTIYF

D gene: TRBD2
J gene: TRBJ2-1
V gene: TRBV7-9
clone size: -
CDR3 DNA: TGTGCCAGCAGCTTAGAGCCCATAGCGGGAGTAGAGCAGTTCTTC
CDR3 protein: CASSLEPIAGVEQFF

D gene: TRBD2
J gene: TRBJ2-1
V gene: TRBV11-1
clone size: -
CDR3 DNA: TGTGCCAGCAGCTTAGGTGGGACTAGCGGGGGGGCCGGGAAGTCCTACAATGAGCAGTTCTTC
CDR3 protein: CASSLGGTSGGAGKSYNEQFF

D gene: TRBD1
J gene: TRBJ2-1
V gene: TRBV12-3/TRBV12-4
clone size: few
CDR3 DNA: TGTGCCAGCAGTTTAGCGGACAGGGACAATGAGCAGTTCTTC
CDR3 protein: CASSLADRDNEQFF

D gene: -
J gene: TRBJ2-2
V gene: TRBV28
clone size: few
CDR3 DNA: TGTGCCAGCAGTTTATTAAGGGTTGACACCGGGGAGCTGTTTTTT
CDR3 protein: CASSLLRVDTGELFF

D gene: -
J gene: TRBJ1-4
V gene: TRBV20-1
clone size: few
CDR3 DNA: TGCAGTGCTCTAGACAGGAGTGCGAATGAAAAACTGTTTTTT
CDR3 protein: CSALDRSANEKLFF

D gene: TRBD1
J gene: TRBJ2-7
V gene: TRBV19
clone size: -
CDR3 DNA: TGTGCCAGTAGTGCGTGGACAGGGTCCGAGCAGTACTTC
CDR3 protein: CASSAWTGSEQYF

D gene: -
J gene: TRBJ1-2
V gene: TRBV12-3/TRBV12-4
clone size: many
CDR3 DNA: TGTGCCAGCAGTTTGGGTGGGCAGAGCTATGGCTACACCTTC
CDR3 protein: CASSLGGQSYGYTF

D gene: -
J gene: TRBJ1-3
V gene: TRBV5-4
clone size: few
CDR3 DNA: TGTGCCAGCAGCGCGGGATACTCTGGAAACACCATATATTTT
CDR3 protein: CASSAGYSGNTIYF

D gene: TRBD1
J gene: TRBJ2-5
V gene: TRBV7-6
clone size: -
CDR3 DNA: TGTGCCAGCAGCTTAGCCGGGACAGGAACAGAGACCCAGTACTTC
CDR3 protein: CASSLAGTGTETQYF

D gene: -
J gene: TRBJ1-2
V gene: TRBV29-1
clone size: -
CDR3 DNA: TGCAGCGTTGATGTAAATGGCTACACCTTC
CDR3 protein: CSVDVNGYTF

D gene: TRBD1
J gene: TRBJ1-3
V gene: TRBV20-1
clone size: few
CDR3 DNA: TGCAGTGCTAGCCGAGCGACAGGGGGAAACACCATATATTTT
CDR3 protein: CSASRATGGNTIYF

D gene: TRBD2
J gene: TRBJ2-1
V gene: TRBV6-1
clone size: -
CDR3 DNA: TGTGCCAGCAGTACCGTAGCGGGGTTGCGGAATGAGCAGTTCTTC
CDR3 protein: CASSTVAGLRNEQFF

D gene: -
J gene: TRBJ1-4
V gene: TRBV28
clone size: -
CDR3 DNA: TGTGCCAGCACCGTCCGGCACGCTGAAAAACTGTTTTTT
CDR3 protein: CASTVRHAEKLFF

D gene: -
J gene: TRBJ2-2
V gene: TRBV6-6
clone size: many
CDR3 DNA: TGTGCCAGCAGATCCGTGGACACCGGGGAGCTGTTTTTT
CDR3 protein: CASRSVDTGELFF

D gene: TRBD2
J gene: TRBJ2-7
V gene: TRBV5-6
clone size: few
CDR3 DNA: TGTGCCAGCAGCTGGACTAGCGGGGGGCTACCCTACGAGCAGTACTTC
CDR3 protein: CASSWTSGGLPYEQYF

D gene: -
J gene: TRBJ2-3
V gene: TRBV9
clone size: -
CDR3 DNA: TGTGCCAGCAGCGTAGCGCCGCGGGATGGAGATACGCAGTATTTT
CDR3 protein: CASSVAPRDGDTQYF

D gene: TRBD1
J gene: TRBJ1-1
V gene: TRBV29-1
clone size: -
CDR3 DNA: TGCAGCGTTACGACAGGGACCCTTAACACTGAAGCTTTCTTT
CDR3 protein: CSVTTGTLNTEAFF